The sequence of this TCR beta chain was determined in a study of identical twins. This clonotype was detected ten times or more. TCRdb recomputed calls from the 5' RACE reads with MiXCR, one row per CDR3 protein. The sample includes approximately 280,000 distinct CDR3 sequences, 8% to 9% seen only once; the top ten take around 2.1%. The CDR3 length is 14 residues. The V segment lost 6 bases and the J segment 4 bases; nucleotides outside the gene matches: 9. Germline V lookup: CDR1 SGHRS, CDR2 YFSETQ. These same records also appear under a second study, on yellow fever vaccine responses in identical twins. As that report states: Among the twins, the vaccine T cell response reportedly seemed partly convergent and partly personalized.

The chain joins TRBV5-1 to TRBJ1-1; 7 bases are a match to TRBD1. Sequencing input: memory (CD45RO+) T cells sorted from blood. The source of this sequence is a woman aged 18-35 years in good health. This CDR3 reads CASTPGGGGTEAFF. CDR3 nucleotide sequence: TGCGCCAGCACCCCAGGGGGTGGGGGCACTGAAGCTTTCTTT.